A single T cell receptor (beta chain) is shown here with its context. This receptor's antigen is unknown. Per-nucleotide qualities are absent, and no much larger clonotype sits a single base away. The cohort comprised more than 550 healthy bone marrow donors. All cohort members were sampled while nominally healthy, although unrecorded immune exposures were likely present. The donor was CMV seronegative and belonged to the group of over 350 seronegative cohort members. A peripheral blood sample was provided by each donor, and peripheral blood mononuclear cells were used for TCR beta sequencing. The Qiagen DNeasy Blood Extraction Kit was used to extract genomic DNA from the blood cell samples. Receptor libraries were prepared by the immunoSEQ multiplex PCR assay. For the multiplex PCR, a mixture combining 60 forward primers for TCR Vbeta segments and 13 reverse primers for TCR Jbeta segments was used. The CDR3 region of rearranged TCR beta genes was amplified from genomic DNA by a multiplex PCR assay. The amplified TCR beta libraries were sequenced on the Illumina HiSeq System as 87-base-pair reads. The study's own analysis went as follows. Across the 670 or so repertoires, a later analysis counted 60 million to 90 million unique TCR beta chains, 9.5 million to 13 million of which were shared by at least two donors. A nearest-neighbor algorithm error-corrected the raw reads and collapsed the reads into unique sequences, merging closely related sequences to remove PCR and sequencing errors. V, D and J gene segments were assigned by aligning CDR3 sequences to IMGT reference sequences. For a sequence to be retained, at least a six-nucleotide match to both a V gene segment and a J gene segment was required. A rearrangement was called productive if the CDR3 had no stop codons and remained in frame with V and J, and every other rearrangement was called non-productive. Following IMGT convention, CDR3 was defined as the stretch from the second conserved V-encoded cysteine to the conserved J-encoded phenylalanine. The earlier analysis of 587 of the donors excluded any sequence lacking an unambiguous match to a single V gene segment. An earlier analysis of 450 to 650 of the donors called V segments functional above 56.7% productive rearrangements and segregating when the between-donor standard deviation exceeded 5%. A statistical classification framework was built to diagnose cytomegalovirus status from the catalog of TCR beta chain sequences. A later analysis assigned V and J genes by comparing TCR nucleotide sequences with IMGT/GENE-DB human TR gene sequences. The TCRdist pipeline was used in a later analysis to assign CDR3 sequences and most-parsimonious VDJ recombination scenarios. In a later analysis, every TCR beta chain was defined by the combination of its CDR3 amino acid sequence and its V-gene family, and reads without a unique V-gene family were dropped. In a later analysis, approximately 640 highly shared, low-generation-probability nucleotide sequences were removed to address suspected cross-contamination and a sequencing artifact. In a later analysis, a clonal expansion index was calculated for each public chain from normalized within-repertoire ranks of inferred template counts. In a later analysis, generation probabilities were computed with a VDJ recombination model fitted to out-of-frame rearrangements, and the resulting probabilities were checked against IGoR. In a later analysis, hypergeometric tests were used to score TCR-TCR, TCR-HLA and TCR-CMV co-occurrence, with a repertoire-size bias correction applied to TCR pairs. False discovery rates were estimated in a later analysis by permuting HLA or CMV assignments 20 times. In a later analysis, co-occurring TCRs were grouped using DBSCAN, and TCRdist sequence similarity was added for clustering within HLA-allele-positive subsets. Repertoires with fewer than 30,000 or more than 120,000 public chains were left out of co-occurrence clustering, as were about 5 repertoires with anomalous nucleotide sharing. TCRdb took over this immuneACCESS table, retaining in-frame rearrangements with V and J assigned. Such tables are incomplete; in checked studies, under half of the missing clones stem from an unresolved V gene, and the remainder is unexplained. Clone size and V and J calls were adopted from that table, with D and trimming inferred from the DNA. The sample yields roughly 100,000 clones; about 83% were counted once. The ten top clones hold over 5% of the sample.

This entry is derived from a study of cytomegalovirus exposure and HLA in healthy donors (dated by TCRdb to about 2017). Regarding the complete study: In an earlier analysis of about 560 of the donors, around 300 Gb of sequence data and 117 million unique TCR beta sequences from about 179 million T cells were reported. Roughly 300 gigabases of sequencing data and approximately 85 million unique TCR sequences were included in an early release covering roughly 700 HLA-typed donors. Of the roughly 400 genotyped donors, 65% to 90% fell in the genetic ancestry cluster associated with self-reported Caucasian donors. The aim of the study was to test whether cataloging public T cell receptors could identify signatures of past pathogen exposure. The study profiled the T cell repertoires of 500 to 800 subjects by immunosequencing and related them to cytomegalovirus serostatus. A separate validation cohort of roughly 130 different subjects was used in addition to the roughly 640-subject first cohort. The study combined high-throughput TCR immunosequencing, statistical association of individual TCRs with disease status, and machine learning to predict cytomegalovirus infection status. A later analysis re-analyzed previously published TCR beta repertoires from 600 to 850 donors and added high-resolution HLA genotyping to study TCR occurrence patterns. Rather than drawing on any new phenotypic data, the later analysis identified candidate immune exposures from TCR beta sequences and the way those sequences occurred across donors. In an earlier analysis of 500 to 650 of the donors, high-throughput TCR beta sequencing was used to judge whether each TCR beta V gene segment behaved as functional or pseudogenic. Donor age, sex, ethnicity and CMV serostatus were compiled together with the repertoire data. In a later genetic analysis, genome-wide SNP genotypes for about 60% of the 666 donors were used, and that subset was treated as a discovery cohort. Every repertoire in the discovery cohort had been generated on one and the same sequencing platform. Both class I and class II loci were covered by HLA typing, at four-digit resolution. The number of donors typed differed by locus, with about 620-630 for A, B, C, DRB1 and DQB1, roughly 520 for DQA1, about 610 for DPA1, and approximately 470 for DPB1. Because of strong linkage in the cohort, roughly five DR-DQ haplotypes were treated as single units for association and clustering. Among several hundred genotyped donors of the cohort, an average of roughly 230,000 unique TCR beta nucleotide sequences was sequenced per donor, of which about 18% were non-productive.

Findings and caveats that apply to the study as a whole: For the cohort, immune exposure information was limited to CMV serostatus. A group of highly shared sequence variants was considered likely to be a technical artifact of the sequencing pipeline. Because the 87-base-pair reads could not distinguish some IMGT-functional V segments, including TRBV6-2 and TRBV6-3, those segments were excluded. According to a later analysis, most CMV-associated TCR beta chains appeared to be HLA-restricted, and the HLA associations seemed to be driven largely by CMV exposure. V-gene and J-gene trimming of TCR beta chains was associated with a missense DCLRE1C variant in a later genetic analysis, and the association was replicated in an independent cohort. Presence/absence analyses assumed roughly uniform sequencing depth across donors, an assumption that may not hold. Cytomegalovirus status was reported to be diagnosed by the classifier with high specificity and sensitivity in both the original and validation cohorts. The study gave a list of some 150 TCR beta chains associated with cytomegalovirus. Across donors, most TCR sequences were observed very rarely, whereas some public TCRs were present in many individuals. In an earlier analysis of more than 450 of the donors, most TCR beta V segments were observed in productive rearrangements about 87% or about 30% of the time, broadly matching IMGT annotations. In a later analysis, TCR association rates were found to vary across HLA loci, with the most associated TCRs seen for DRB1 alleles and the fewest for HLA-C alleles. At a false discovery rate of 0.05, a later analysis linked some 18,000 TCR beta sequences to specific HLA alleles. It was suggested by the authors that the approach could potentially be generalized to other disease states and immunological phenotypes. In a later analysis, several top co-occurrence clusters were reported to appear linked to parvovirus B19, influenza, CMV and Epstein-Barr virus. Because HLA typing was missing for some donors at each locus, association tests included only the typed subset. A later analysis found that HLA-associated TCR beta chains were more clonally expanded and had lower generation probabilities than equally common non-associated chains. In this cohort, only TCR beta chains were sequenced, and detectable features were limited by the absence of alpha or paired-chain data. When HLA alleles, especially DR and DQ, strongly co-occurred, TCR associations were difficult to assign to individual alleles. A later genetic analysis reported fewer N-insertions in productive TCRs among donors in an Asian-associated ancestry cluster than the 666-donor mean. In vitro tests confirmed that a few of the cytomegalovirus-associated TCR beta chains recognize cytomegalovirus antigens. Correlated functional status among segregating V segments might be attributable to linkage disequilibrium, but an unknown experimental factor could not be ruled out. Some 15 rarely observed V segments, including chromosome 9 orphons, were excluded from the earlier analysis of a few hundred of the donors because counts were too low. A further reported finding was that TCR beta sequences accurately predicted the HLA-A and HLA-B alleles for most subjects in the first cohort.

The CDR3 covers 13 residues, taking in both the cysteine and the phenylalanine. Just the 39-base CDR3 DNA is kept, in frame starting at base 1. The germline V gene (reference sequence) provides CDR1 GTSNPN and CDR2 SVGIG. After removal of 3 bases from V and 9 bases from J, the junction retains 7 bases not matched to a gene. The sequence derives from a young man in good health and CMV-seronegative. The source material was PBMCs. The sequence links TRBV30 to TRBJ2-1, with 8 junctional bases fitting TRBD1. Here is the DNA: TGTGCCTGGAGCCGACAGGGGTTGGGTGAGCAGTTCTTC. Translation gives CAWSRQGLGEQFF.